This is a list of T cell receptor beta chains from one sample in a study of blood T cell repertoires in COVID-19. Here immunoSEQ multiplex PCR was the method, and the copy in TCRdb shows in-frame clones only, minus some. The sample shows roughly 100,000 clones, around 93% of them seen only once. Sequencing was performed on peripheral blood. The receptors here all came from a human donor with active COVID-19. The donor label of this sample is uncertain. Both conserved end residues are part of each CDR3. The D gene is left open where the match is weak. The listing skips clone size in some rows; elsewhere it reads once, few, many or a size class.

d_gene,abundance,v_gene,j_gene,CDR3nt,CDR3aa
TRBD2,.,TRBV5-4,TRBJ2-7,TGTGCCAGCAGCTCTGTCAGAGCGGGGGGAAAATACGAGCAGTACTTC,CASSSVRAGGKYEQYF
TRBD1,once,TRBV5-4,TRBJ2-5,TGTGCCAGCAGCTTGGAAATCGGACAGGGTTGGGACCAAGAGACCCAGTACTTC,CASSLEIGQGWDQETQYF
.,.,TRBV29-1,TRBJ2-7,TGCAGCGTCGAGAGCGGAGGATTCGAGCAGTACTTC,CSVESGGFEQYF
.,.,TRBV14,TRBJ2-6,TGTGCCAGCAGTATACAGGACAGCCTCTCTGGGGCCAACGTCCTGACTTTC,CASSIQDSLSGANVLTF
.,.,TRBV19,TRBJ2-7,TGTGCCAGTAGTATAGATCTCAGCTACGAGCAGTACTTC,CASSIDLSYEQYF
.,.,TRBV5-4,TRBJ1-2,TGTGCCAGCAGCTCCAACTTCTATGGCTACACCTTC,CASSSNFYGYTF
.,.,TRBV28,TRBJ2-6,TGTGCCAGCAGCTCCCCTCGACAGTCCCGGGGGGCCAACGTCCTGACTTTC,CASSSPRQSRGANVLTF
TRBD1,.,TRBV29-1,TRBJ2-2,TGCAGCGTTGTTGACAGGGGGCGCACCGGGGAGCTGTTTTTT,CSVVDRGRTGELFF
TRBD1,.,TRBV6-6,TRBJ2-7,TGTGCCAGCAGTGCCGGGACAGCAGGCTACGAGCAGTACTTC,CASSAGTAGYEQYF
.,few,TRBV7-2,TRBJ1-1,TGTGCCAGCAGCTTAGGAATGCGCGGGGCCCGTGGCACTGAAGCTTTCTTT,CASSLGMRGARGTEAFF
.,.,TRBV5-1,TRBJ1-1,TGCGCCAGCAGCTTGGAGGACATGAACACTGAAGCTTTCTTT,CASSLEDMNTEAFF
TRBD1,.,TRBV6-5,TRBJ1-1,TGTGCCAGCAGTCCCCGCGGGACAGAGAACACTGAAGCTTTCTTT,CASSPRGTENTEAFF
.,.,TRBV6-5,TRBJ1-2,TGTGCCAGCAGTTACGGGGGAGGGTATGGCTACACCTTC,CASSYGGGYGYTF
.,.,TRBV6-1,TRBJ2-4,TGTGCCAGCAGTGAACGGGCAGGGTGGGACAAAAACATTCAGTACTTC,CASSERAGWDKNIQYF
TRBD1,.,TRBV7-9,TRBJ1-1,TGTGCCAGCAGCTTAGCGCAGGGACAGGGCACTGAAGCTTTCTTT,CASSLAQGQGTEAFF
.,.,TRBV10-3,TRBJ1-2,TGTGCCATCAGTGAGTCGGCAGGGGCTACTCCTTCTAACTATGGCTACACCTTC,CAISESAGATPSNYGYTF
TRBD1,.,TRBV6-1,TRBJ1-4,TGTGCCAGCAGTGAAGCGAAGGGAGACAGGGGTGGTGAAAAACTGTTTTTT,CASSEAKGDRGGEKLFF
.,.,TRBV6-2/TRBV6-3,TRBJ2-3,TGTGCCAGCAGTTATGGACAGATAGAGACAGATACGCAGTATTTT,CASSYGQIETDTQYF
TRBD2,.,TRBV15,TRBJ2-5,TGTGCCACCAGCAGAGATCCATGGGGGGGAGTAGAGACCCAGTACTTC,CATSRDPWGGVETQYF
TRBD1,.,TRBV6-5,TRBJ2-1,TGTGCCAGCAGTCCGGGACAGGGGAGTTTGTTGGGGCAGTTCTTC,CASSPGQGSLLGQFF
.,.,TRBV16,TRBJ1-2,TGTGCCAGCAGCCAATCCGGAGATGGCTACACCTTC,CASSQSGDGYTF
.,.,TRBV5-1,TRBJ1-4,TGCGCCAGCAGCTTGGCCCCTCCCGAAAAACTGTTTTTT,CASSLAPPEKLFF
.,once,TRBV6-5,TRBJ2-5,TGTGCCAGCACCGTGGGGAGACTAGGTGAAGAGACCCAGTACTTC,CASTVGRLGEETQYF
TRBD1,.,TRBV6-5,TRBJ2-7,TGTGCCAGCAGTTACTCGGGGACAGGGGCCCCCTACGAGCAGTACTTC,CASSYSGTGAPYEQYF
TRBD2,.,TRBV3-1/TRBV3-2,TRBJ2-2,TGTGCCAGCAGCCAAGCGTCCGGGGGGGCGGTCGGGGAGCTGTTTTTT,CASSQASGGAVGELFF
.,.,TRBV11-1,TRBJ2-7,TGTGCCAGCAGCTCGGTAAGGGGGGGCTCCTCCTACGAGCAGTACTTC,CASSSVRGGSSYEQYF
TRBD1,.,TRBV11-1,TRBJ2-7,TGTGCCAGCAGCTTAGCCCGACAGGGATCCTACGAGCAGTACTTC,CASSLARQGSYEQYF
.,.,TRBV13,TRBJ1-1,TGTGCCAGCAGCTTAGGCCGGGGAGCGGGGAACACTGAAGCTTTCTTT,CASSLGRGAGNTEAFF
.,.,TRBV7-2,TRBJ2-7,TGTGCCAGCCGTAACTCCTACGAGCAGTACTTC,CASRNSYEQYF
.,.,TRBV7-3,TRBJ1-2,TGTGCCAGCAGCTTATCCGCGGCCTATGGCTACACCTTC,CASSLSAAYGYTF
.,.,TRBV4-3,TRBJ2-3,TGCGCCAGCAGCCAAGATCCCCCCCCCTTCACAGATACGCAGTATTTT,CASSQDPPPFTDTQYF
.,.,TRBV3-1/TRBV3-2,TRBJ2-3,TGTGCCAGCAGCCACTCCATAAGGGGGGGGCCGGATACGCAGTATTTT,CASSHSIRGGPDTQYF
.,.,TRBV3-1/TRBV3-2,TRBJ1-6,TGTGCCAGCAGCGACCTAGCGGGCTGGTCCCTCCACTTT,CASSDLAGWSLHF
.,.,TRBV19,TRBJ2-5,TGTGCCAGTAGTACAGTCCGCCAAGAGACCCAGTACTTC,CASSTVRQETQYF
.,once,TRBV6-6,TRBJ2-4,TGTGCCAGCATGGCGGGGTCCTACGACAAAAACATTCAGTACTTC,CASMAGSYDKNIQYF
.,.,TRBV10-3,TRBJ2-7,TGTGCCATCAGTGAGCAACACCTCTCCTACGAGCAGTACTTC,CAISEQHLSYEQYF
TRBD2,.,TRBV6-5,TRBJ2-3,TGTGCCAGTGCGCTAGCGGGGGATACGCAGTATTTT,CASALAGDTQYF
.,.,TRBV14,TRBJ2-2,TGTGCCAGCAGCCCCCTAGGGAACACCGGGGAGCTGTTTTTT,CASSPLGNTGELFF
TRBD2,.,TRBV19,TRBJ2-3,TGTGCCAGTAGTATTAGTACTAGCGGGGGGGAGGATACGCAGTATTTT,CASSISTSGGEDTQYF
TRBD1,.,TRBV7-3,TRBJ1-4,TGTGCCAGCAGCTTCCCTCCGCGGGACAGGGGAAAGGTGAGCACTAATGAAAAACTGTTTTTT,CASSFPPRDRGKVSTNEKLFF
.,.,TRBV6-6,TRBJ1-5,TGTGCCAGCAGTTTGGGCCCTGCTTCCCAGCATTTT,CASSLGPASQHF
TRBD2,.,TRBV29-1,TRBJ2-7,TGCAGCGTACTAGCGGGGGGAAACTACGAGCAGTACTTC,CSVLAGGNYEQYF
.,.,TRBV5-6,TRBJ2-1,TGTGCCAGCAGTCGGGCCTACAATGAGCAGTTCTTC,CASSRAYNEQFF
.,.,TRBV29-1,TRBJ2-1,TGCAGCGTCAGTATGGGGGGGCTCGGCAATGAGCAGTTCTTC,CSVSMGGLGNEQFF
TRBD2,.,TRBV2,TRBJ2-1,TGTGCCAGCAGTTATGCGGGGAGGGGAACCTACAATGAGCAGTTCTTC,CASSYAGRGTYNEQFF
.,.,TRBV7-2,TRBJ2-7,TGTGCCAGCAGCTTAGGGCAGGGTGGCTACGAGCAGTACTTC,CASSLGQGGYEQYF
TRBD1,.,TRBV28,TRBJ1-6,TGTGCCAGCAGCACCCAGGACAGGAAGGATTCACCCCTCCACTTT,CASSTQDRKDSPLHF
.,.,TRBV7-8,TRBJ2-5,TGTGCCAGCAGCCCCCGACAGGTCCCAGAGACCCAGTACTTC,CASSPRQVPETQYF
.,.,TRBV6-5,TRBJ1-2,TGTGCCAGCATAAGGCGGGGACCCTCTAACTATGGCTACACCTTC,CASIRRGPSNYGYTF
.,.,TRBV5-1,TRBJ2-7,TGCGCCAGCAGCGGGGTCCCAGGGGTGAGCGAGCAGTACTTC,CASSGVPGVSEQYF